This T cell receptor beta chain was profiled in a study of spatial heterogeneity in lung cancer. The overall study: The library had UMIs, and each TCR and UMI pair averaged more than ten raw reads.

Every individual TCR cDNA molecule carried its own unique molecular identifier, which allowed correction of PCR and sequencing errors. TCRdb re-analysed the 5' RACE reads in MiXCR, keeping a single row per CDR3 protein. The sample shows roughly 2,700 distinct CDR3 sequences, about 17% of them seen only once. This clonotype is medium-sized by share. Time point here: sample taken at primary tumor resection. The study sequenced unsorted whole RNA from tumor, nontumor lung or frozen PBMC. The CDR3 has 15 amino acids. V lost 1 base, J lost 2 bases, and 9 bases lay in between. Germline CDR1 is SGHTA and CDR2 is FQGTGA.

This chain uses TRBV7-3 with TRBJ2-1; D possibly corresponds to TRBD2 (5 bases). The source of this sequence is a male donor with early-stage non-small cell lung cancer. The input for sequencing was normal lung tissue next to the tumor, taken at surgery. In nucleotides, the CDR3 is TGTGCCAGCAGCTTAATCCACGGGGCCTACAATGAGCAGTTCTTC. Translated: CASSLIHGAYNEQFF.